The 19 T cell receptor beta chains below come from one sample, sequenced in a study of glioma-infiltrating T cells after dendritic cell vaccination. Profiled with immunoSEQ multiplex PCR; TCRdb holds only in-frame clones, not every one. Here the sample spans about 95,000 clones, approximately 87% being singletons. The sample here was blood, taken before dendritic cell vaccination. These receptors were obtained from a human donor with glioblastoma.

The V call is TRBV6-1, the J call TRBJ2-3, with D possibly matching TRBD2 (6 bases). This CDR3 region has 14 residues. Deletions cut 5 bases from V and 5 bases from J, with 14 bases between. The V gene's germline CDR1 is MNHNS and CDR2 SASEGT. The CDR3 here is CASSPGGYGDTQYF. The CDR3, as DNA: TGTGCCAGCAGTCCCGGGGGATACGGAGATACGCAGTATTTT.

The rearrangement links TRBV6-1 to TRBJ1-1; 8 bases line up with TRBD1. Germline V gene lookup returns CDR1 MNHNS and CDR2 SASEGT. The CDR3 contains 15 residues. The J segment lost 3 bases and the V segment lost 6 bases, leaving 9 bases of the junction unmatched. The DNA of the CDR3 is TGTGCCAGCAGGACAGGGGTGGAGGGTTACACTGAAGCTTTCTTT. It codes for CASRTGVEGYTEAFF.

The count of this clone is one. The gene calls are TRBV5-1 and TRBJ2-1; TRBD2 aligns across 15 bases. The CDR3 contains 17 residues. CDR1 is SGHRS and CDR2 is YFSETQ in the germline V gene. With V trimmed by 4 bases and J by 4 bases, 6 bases remained unmatched. The DNA for the CDR3 is TGCGCCAGCAGCCTGGGACTAGCGGGAGGCCCGTACAATGAGCAGTTCTTC. Its protein product is CASSLGLAGGPYNEQFF.

This clone was found once. The gene calls are TRBV19 and TRBJ1-2; D not resolved. This CDR3 comprises 15 residues. V was pared by 5 bases and J by 0 bases, with 13 bases between. CDR1 and CDR2 from the germline V gene are LNHDA and SQIVND (reference sequence). The chain's CDR3 is CASSSIYPANYGYTF. CDR3 DNA sequence: TGTGCCAGTAGTTCAATATATCCAGCTAACTATGGCTACACCTTC.

This clone was found once. The rearrangement joins TRBV6-8 to TRBJ2-3, with TRBD2 matching over 10 bases. V lost 6 bases and J lost 1; bases outside the gene matches: 16. The CDR3 runs to 19 residues. Germline CDR1 reads MNHGY; CDR2 reads SAAAGT. CDR3 nucleotide sequence: TGTGCCAGCAGGAGGGGTCTAGCGGGGGTTTCTCAGGGCACAGATACGCAGTATTTT. This codes for CASRRGLAGVSQGTDTQYF.

This clone was seen a handful of times. The chain uses TRBV5-1 and TRBJ2-7; possible D gene TRBD1, 6 bases. CDR1 is SGHRS and CDR2 is YFSETQ in the germline V gene. CDR3 length: 15 residues. Trimming left V 0 bases short and J 3 bases short, with 13 bases between. The CDR3 sequence: CASSLAPGEGYEQYF. The CDR3 region has the DNA TGCGCCAGCAGCTTGGCTCCAGGGGAAGGCTACGAGCAGTACTTC. Using reference TRBV5-1 and TRBJ2-7 for the parts outside the CDR3, the full variable domain is KAGVTQTPRYLIKTRGQQVTLSCSPISGHRSVSWYQQTPGQGLQFLFEYFSETQRNKGNFPGRFSGRQFSNSRSEMNVSTLELGDSALYLCASSLAPGEGYEQYFGPGTRLTVT.

The CDR3 DNA reads TGTGCCAGCAGCCAAGACTGGTTAGAGGGGGGGGAGCAGTACTTC. Protein sequence: CASSQDWLEGGEQYF. The chain recombines TRBV7-2 with TRBJ2-7; D perhaps matches TRBD2 (7 bases). The CDR3 spans 15 residues. The germline V gene has CDR1 SGHTA and CDR2 FQGNSA. V dropped 5 bases and J dropped 7 bases, with 21 bases sitting between them.

This chain connects TRBV27 to TRBJ2-1; 7 bases match TRBD2. J was trimmed by 9 bases and V by 3 bases; bases with no gene match: 5. CDR3 length: 13 residues. Germline-derived CDR1 and CDR2 are MNHEY and SMNVEV (reference sequence). This chain's CDR3 is CASSFPAGVEQFF. DNA for the CDR3: TGTGCCAGCAGTTTTCCTGCGGGGGTTGAGCAGTTCTTC.

V usage is TRBV9 and J usage is TRBJ1-1; D gene uncertain. The CDR3 is 15 amino acids. V lost 0 bases to trimming and J lost 1 base, with 10 bases between them. Looked up from germline, CDR1 is SGDLS and CDR2 is YYNGEE. CDR3 DNA: TGTGCCAGCAGCGTAGATCCACAGAAGAACACTGAAGCTTTCTTT. It is translated as CASSVDPQKNTEAFF.

The CDR3 coding sequence is TGTGCCAGCAGCTTGGGGACAGGGGTGAATAATGAAAAACTGTTTTTT. Its translation: CASSLGTGVNNEKLFF. The rearrangement joins TRBV5-5 to TRBJ1-4, with 9 bases matching TRBD1. The germline V gene encodes CDR1 SGHKS and CDR2 YYEKEE (reference sequence). The ends lost 0 bases at V and 4 bases at J; junction bases unmatched: 4. The CDR3 runs 16 residues. The whole variable domain, filled in from reference TRBV5-5 and TRBJ1-4, reads DAGVTQSPTHLIKTRGQQVTLRCSPISGHKSVSWYQQVLGQGPQFIFQYYEKEERGRGNFPDRFSARQFPNYSSELNVNALLLGDSALYLCASSLGTGVNNEKLFFGSGTQLSVL.

V and J are TRBV10-3 and TRBJ2-1; 10 nucleotides agree with TRBD2. Germline values: CDR1 ENHRY, CDR2 SYGVKD. The V and J ends lost 2 bases and 6 bases, in that order; junction bases with no gene match: 7. CDR3 length: 16 amino acids. This CDR3 is CAISEGLAGGLNEQFF. In DNA form, the CDR3 reads TGTGCCATCAGTGAGGGTTTAGCGGGGGGTCTCAATGAGCAGTTCTTC.

This clone was picked up one time. The chain joins TRBV5-1 to TRBJ2-7, with D possibly matching TRBD2 (5 bases). This CDR3 has 14 amino acids. Trimming removed 0 bases at V and 6 bases at J, with 13 bases between. In germline, CDR1 is SGHRS, CDR2 YFSETQ. The CDR3 is CASSLERGWGEQYF. The CDR3 DNA sequence: TGCGCCAGCAGCTTGGAACGGGGATGGGGCGAGCAGTACTTC.

In its sample, this clone was seen a few times. This rearrangement joins TRBV27 to TRBJ2-7; 7 positions match TRBD2. The CDR3 covers 13 residues. The germline V gene has CDR1 MNHEY and CDR2 SMNVEV (reference sequence). V was clipped by 3 bases and J by 6 bases; unmatched bases: 5. This CDR3 is CASSFRRELEQYF. The CDR3, as DNA: TGTGCCAGCAGTTTTCGGCGGGAGCTCGAGCAGTACTTC.

The chain combines TRBV5-1 with TRBJ1-1; maybe TRBD1 (6 bases). Trimming took 4 bases from V and 5 from J, leaving 12 bases between them. The CDR3 runs 13 residues. Germline CDR1 reads SGHRS; CDR2 reads YFSETQ. The CDR3 protein is CASSPGAGTEAFF. The CDR3 DNA follows: TGCGCCAGCAGCCCAGGGGCTGGGACTGAAGCTTTCTTT.

The chain is built from TRBV6-5 and TRBJ2-3; TRBD1 is a possible D gene (6 bases). The CDR3 length is 14 residues. CDR1 MNHEY and CDR2 SVGAGI come from the germline V gene. Trimming pared 6 bases from V and 1 base from J, leaving 11 bases between. DNA of the CDR3: TGTGCCAGCAGCACGGGACACGGCACAGATACGCAGTATTTT. Translated, it gives CASSTGHGTDTQYF.

The chain employs TRBV18 and TRBJ2-7, with 9 bases fitting TRBD1. This CDR3 region has 16 residues. Per the germline V gene, CDR1 is KGHSH and CDR2 is LQKENI. The V and J ends lost 1 base and 7 bases, in that order; junction bases with no gene match: 11. CDR3 sequence reads: CASSPRPGQGGLEQYF. As DNA, the CDR3 is TGTGCCAGCTCACCACGGCCGGGACAGGGTGGGCTAGAGCAGTACTTC. Based on the CDR3 plus reference TRBV18 and TRBJ2-7, the full variable domain is NAGVMQNPRHLVRRRGQEARLRCSPMKGHSHVYWYRQLPEEGLKFMVYLQKENIIDESGMPKERFSAEFPKEGPSILRIQQVVRGDSAAYFCASSPRPGQGGLEQYFGPGTRLTVT.

This chain connects TRBV7-9 to TRBJ2-1, with 9 bases identical to TRBD2. The length of the CDR3 is 14 residues. CDR1 is SEHNR, CDR2 FQNEAQ, per germline (reference sequence). The V gene end was trimmed by 7 bases and the J gene end by 4 bases; junction bases not matched to a gene: 5. CDR3 bases: TGTGCCAGCAACCCCGCGGGGGGGTACAATGAGCAGTTCTTC. This codes for CASNPAGGYNEQFF.

CDR3 sequence (DNA): TGTGCCAGCAGCTTAGCAGGTTTGACACAAGCAGGGGGCAATGGCTACACCTTC. Its protein product is CASSLAGLTQAGGNGYTF. The chain employs TRBV7-2 and TRBJ1-2; TRBD1 matches at 8 bases. The germline V gene encodes CDR1 SGHTA and CDR2 FQGNSA. The junction had 15 bases not matched to a gene; V was cut back by 0 bases and J by 6 bases. The CDR3 sequence is 18 residues long.

The rearrangement links TRBV6-5 to TRBJ2-1; 11 bases are shared with TRBD1. J was trimmed by 7 bases and V by 0 bases; bases with no gene match: 5. Per germline, CDR1 MNHEY and CDR2 SVGAGI. This CDR3 is built from 16 residues. This CDR3 reads CASSYSRTGGMNEQFF. The CDR3 bases are TGTGCCAGCAGTTACTCACGGACAGGGGGCATGAATGAGCAGTTCTTC.